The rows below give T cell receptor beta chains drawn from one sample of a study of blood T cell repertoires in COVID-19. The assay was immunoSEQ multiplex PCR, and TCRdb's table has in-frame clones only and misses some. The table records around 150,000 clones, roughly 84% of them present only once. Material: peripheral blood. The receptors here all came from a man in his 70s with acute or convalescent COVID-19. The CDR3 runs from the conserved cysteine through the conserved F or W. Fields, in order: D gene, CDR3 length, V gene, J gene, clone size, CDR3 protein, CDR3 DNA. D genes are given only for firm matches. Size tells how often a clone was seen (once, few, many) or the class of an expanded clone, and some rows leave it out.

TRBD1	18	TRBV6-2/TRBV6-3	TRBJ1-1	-	CASSYSGQGAFLDTEAFF	TGTGCCAGCAGTTACTCGGGACAGGGGGCGTTTTTGGACACTGAAGCTTTCTTT
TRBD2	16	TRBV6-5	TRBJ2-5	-	CASSSSSGGTQETQYF	TGTGCCAGCAGTTCTTCTAGCGGGGGAACCCAAGAGACCCAGTACTTC
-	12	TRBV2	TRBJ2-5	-	CASSPGGETQYF	TGTGCCAGCAGCCCCGGGGGAGAGACCCAGTACTTC
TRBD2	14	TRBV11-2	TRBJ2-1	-	CASSPLAGGREQFF	TGTGCCAGCAGCCCTTTAGCGGGGGGGCGGGAGCAGTTCTTC
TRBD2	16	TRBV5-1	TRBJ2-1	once	CASSWSPSGGDNEQFF	TGCGCCAGCAGCTGGTCGCCTAGCGGGGGGGACAATGAGCAGTTCTTC
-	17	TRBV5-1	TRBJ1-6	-	CASSLEVRGLLSSPLHF	TGCGCCAGCAGCTTGGAGGTTAGGGGTCTGCTGTCTTCACCCCTCCACTTT
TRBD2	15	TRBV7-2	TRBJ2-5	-	CASSPAGGPLETQYF	TGTGCCAGCAGCCCAGCGGGGGGGCCCTTAGAGACCCAGTACTTC
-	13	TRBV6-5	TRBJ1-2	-	CASGQGYLRGYTF	TGTGCCAGCGGGCAGGGGTATTTACGTGGCTACACCTTC
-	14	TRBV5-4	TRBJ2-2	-	CASSRGAGAGELFF	TGTGCCAGCAGCCGGGGGGCGGGGGCCGGGGAGCTGTTTTTT
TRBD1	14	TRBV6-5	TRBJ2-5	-	CASRKTGAGETQYF	TGTGCCAGCAGGAAGACAGGGGCTGGGGAGACCCAGTACTTC
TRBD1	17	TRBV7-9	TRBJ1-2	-	CASSLGTGGERSDGYTF	TGTGCCAGCAGCCTCGGGACAGGGGGCGAAAGGAGCGATGGCTACACCTTC
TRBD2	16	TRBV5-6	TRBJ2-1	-	CASSSWASGRSSEQFF	TGTGCCAGCAGCTCCTGGGCTAGCGGGAGGTCTAGCGAGCAGTTCTTC
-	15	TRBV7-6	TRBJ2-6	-	CASSQNRTGANVLTF	TGTGCCAGCAGCCAGAACCGGACAGGGGCCAACGTCCTGACTTTC
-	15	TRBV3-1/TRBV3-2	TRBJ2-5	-	CASSLTPGPQETQYF	TGTGCCAGCAGTCTAACGCCAGGGCCCCAAGAGACCCAGTACTTC
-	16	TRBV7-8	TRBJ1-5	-	CASSLGWGGSNQPQHF	TGTGCCAGCAGCTTAGGGTGGGGGGGGAGCAATCAGCCCCAGCATTTT
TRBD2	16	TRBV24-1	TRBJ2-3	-	CATSDFGRGVSGTQYF	TGTGCCACCAGTGATTTTGGGCGGGGGGTCAGTGGTACGCAGTATTTT
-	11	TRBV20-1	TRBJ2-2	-	CSGGVTGELFF	TGCAGTGGGGGGGTTACCGGGGAGCTGTTTTTT
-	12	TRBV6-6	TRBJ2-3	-	CASRPDYTSTHF	TGTGCCAGCAGACCCGACTACACCAGTACGCATTTT
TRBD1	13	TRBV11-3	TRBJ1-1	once	CASSLGGGREAFF	TGTGCCAGCAGCTTAGGAGGGGGCCGTGAAGCTTTCTTT
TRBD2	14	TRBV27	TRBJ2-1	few	CASRGREGRNEQFF	TGTGCCAGCAGGGGTCGGGAGGGCCGGAATGAGCAGTTCTTC
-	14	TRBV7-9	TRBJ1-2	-	CASSLLADLEGYTF	TGTGCCAGTTCCCTCCTTGCGGATCTGGAAGGCTACACCTTC
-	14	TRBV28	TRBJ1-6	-	CASSLSHRNSPLHF	TGTGCCAGCAGCCTATCCCACCGGAATTCACCCCTCCACTTT